This TCR beta chain is drawn from a study of cytomegalovirus exposure and HLA in healthy donors. V gave up 2 bases and J gave up 7 bases; unmatched junction bases: 16. The CDR3 loop spans 18 amino acids. As regards this clone: Its antigen is undetermined.

PCR primers comprised 60 Vbeta and 13 Jbeta primers. Sequencing used immunoSEQ multiplex PCR; TCRdb keeps in-frame clones, though not all of them. Among some 71,000 clones listed, 65% to 75% were seen once. Study conclusions and caveats: Altogether, about 160 TCR beta chains were recorded as cytomegalovirus-associated. The authors later found HLA-associated TCR beta chains more clonally expanded than equally common others. The study carried out a later analysis of TCR beta sequences. It associated approximately 15,000 of them with specific HLA alleles at a false discovery rate of 0.05.

Among the donors, all were healthy bone marrow donors. The sample was PBMCs. The source is a man aged 35 to 55 in good health and CMV-seropositive. The chain links TRBV23-1 to TRBJ2-1; 8 bases line up with TRBD1. TRBV23-1 is an open reading frame, and its role is uncertain. The CDR3 region is CASSQSSPSKDRENEQFF. CDR3 bases: TGCGCCAGCAGTCAAAGTTCCCCCTCTAAGGACAGGGAGAATGAGCAGTTCTTC.